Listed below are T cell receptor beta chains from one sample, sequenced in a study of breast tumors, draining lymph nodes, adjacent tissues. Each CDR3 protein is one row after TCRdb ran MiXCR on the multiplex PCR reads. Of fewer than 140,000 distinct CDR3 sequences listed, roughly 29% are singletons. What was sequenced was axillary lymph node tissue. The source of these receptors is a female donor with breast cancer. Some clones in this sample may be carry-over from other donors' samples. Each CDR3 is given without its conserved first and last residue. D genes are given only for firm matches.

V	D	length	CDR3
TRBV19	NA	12	ASSKVGGRETQY
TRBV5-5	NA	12	ASSLVQITDTQY
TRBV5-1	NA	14	ASSFVGGGDADTQY
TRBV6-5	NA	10	AGSYSSYGYT
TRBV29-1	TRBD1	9	SPGTGTEAF
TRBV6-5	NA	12	ASSHSFRATEAF
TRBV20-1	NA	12	SAREGGLNTEAF
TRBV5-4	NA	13	ASSLIASMNTEAF
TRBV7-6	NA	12	ASSLGGTGYEQY
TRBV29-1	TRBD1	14	SVEGGGGAGNYGYT
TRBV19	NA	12	ASTHTLGANVLT
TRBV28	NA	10	ASSFRSYEQY
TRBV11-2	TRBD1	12	ASSLGTGDSPLH
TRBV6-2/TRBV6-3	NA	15	ASSYLPRGGPGNTIY
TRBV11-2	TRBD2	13	ASSLVGTAGGTQY
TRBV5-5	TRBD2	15	ASSGGGAGGSGETQY
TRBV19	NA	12	ASSQGRGNYGYT
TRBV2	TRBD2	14	ASSWTSGGHTDTQY
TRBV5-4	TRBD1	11	ASSSDRVNEQF
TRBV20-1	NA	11	SARDRLPRVQY
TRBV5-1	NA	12	ASSLEGDYYGYT
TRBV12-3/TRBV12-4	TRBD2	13	ASSLSGGATDTQY
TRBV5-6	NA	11	ASSLLTGYEQY
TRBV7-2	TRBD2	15	ASNGALAGDTIGELF
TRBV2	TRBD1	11	ASKLTGVYGYT
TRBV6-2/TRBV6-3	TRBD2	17	ASSYPGTSGGASGETQY
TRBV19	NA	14	VSSGGGSWGNEKLF
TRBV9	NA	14	ASSLVPGEPRYERY
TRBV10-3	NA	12	AISDGPTNTEAF
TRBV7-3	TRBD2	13	ASSSLAGGYNEQF
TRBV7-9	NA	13	ASSRGGGNVGEQF
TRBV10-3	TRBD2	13	AVSEPGTSRYEQY
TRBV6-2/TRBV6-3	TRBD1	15	ASSHREQGAPGNEQF
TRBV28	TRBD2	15	ASSLPWGTSGKETQY
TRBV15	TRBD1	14	ATSRSPTGWDYGYT
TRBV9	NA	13	ASSVAHHFGYGYT
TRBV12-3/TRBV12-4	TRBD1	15	ASSPWRGTGGKYGYT
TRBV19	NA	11	ASSGSYNSPLH
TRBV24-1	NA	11	ATSDPSGYEQY
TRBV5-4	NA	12	ASSSGPSTDTQY
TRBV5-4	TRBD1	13	ASSPGTALSYEQY
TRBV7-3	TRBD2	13	ASSLTSGGGDTQY
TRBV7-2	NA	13	ASSLYKGSLYGYT
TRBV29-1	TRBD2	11	SGQAGGSYEQY
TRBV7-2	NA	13	ASSLAVASFNEQF